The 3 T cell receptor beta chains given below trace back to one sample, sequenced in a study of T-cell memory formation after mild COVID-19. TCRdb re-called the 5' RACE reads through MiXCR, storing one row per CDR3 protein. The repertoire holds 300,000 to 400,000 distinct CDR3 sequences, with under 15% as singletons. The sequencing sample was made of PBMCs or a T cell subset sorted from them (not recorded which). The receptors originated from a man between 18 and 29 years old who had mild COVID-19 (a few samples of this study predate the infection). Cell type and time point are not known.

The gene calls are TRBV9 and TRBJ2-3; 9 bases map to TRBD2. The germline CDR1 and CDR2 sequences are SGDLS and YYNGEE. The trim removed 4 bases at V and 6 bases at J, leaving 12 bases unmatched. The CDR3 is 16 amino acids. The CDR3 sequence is CASSPPAAGGRDTQYF. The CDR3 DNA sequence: TGTGCCAGCAGCCCACCTGCGGCGGGGGGGCGCGATACGCAGTATTTT.

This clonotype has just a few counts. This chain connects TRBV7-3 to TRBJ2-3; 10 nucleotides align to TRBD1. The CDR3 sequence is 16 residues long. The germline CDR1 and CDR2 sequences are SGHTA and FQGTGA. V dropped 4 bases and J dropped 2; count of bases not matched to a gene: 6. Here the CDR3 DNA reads TGTGCCAGCAGCTCGACAGGGGGCGTCCACACAGATACGCAGTATTTT. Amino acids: CASSSTGGVHTDTQYF.

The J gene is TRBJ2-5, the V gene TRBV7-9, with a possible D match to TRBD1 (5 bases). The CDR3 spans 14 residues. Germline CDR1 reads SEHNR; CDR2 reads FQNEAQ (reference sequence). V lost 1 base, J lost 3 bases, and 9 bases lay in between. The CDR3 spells CASSLVGAEETQYF. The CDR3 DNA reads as TGTGCCAGCAGCTTAGTAGGGGCCGAAGAGACCCAGTACTTC.